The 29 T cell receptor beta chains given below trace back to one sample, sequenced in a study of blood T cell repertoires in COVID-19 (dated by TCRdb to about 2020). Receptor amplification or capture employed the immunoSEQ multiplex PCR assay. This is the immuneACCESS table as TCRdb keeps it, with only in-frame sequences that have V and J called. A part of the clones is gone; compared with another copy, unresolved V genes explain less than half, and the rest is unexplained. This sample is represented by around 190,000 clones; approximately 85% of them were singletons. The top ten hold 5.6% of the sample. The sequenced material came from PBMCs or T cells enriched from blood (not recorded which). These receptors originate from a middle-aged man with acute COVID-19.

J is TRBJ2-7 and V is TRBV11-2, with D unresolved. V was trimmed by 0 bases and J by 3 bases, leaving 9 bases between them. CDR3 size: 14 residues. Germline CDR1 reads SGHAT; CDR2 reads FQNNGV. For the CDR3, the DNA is TGTGCCAGCAGCTTAGATAAACTCGTCTACGAGCAGTACTTC. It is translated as CASSLDKLVYEQYF.

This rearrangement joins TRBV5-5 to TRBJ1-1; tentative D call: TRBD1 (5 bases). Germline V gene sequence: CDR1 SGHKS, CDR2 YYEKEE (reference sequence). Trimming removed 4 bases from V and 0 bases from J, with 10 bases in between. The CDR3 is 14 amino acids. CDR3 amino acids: CASSKDTLNTEAFF. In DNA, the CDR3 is TGTGCCAGCAGCAAGGACACCTTGAACACTGAAGCTTTCTTT. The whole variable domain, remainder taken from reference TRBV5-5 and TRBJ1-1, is DAGVTQSPTHLIKTRGQQVTLRCSPISGHKSVSWYQQVLGQGPQFIFQYYEKEERGRGNFPDRFSARQFPNYSSELNVNALLLGDSALYLCASSKDTLNTEAFFGQGTRLTVV.

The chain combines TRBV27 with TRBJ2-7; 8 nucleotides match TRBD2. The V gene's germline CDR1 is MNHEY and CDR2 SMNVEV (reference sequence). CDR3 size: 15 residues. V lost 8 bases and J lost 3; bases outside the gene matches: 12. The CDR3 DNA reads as TGTGCCAGCGGGGGGCAGCGGGAGTTCCGCTACGAGCAGTACTTC. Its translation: CASGGQREFRYEQYF.

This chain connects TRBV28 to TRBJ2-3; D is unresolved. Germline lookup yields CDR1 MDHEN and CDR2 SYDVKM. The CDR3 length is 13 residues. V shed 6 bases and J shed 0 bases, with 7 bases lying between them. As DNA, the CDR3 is TGTGCCAGCAGGCCAGGTAGCACAGATACGCAGTATTTT. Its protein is CASRPGSTDTQYF.

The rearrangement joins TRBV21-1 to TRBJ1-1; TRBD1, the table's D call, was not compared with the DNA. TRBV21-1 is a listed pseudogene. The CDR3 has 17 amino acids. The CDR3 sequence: CASSKPHHRSLNTEAFF. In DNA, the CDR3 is TGTGCCAGCAGCAAACCCCATCACAGGAGCTTGAACACTGAAGCTTTCTTT.

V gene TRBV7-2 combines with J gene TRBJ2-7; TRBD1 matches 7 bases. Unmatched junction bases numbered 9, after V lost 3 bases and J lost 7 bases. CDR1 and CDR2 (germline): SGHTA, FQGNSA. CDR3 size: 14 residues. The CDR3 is CASSFATGTGEQYF. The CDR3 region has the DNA TGTGCCAGCAGCTTCGCGACAGGGACGGGGGAGCAGTACTTC.

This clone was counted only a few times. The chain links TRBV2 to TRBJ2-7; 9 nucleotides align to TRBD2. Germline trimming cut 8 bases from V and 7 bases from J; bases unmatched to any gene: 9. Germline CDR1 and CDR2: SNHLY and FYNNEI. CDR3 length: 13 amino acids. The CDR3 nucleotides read TGTGCCAGCGGCGTAGCGGGAGTACGAGAGCAGTACTTC. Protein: CASGVAGVREQYF.

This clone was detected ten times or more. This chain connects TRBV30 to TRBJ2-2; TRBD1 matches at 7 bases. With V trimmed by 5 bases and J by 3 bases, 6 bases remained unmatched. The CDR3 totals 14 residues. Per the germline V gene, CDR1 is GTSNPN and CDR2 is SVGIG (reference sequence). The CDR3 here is CAWREGTDTGELFF. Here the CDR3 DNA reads TGTGCCTGGCGAGAGGGGACAGACACCGGGGAGCTGTTTTTT. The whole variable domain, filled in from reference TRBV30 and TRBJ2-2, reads SQTIHQWPATLVQPVGSPLSLECTVEGTSNPNLYWYRQAAGRGLQLLFYSVGIGQISSEVPQNLSASRPQDRQFILSSKKLLLSDSGFYLCAWREGTDTGELFFGEGSRLTVL.

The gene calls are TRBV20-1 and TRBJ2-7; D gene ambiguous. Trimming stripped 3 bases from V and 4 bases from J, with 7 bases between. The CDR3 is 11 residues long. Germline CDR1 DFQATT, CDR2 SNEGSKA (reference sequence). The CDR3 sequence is CSASEVYEQYF. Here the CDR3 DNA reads TGCAGTGCTAGCGAGGTGTACGAGCAGTACTTC.

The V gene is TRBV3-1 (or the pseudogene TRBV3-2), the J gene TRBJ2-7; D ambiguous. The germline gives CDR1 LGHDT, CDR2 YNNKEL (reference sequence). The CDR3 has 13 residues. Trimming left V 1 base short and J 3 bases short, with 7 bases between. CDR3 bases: TGTGCCAGCAGCCAAGTACGCGTCTACGAGCAGTACTTC. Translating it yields CASSQVRVYEQYF.

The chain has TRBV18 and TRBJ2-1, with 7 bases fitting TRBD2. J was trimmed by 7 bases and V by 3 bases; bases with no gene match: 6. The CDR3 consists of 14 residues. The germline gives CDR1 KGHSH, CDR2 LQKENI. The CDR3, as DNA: TGTGCCAGCTCACCTTACGCGGGGGAAAATGAGCAGTTCTTC. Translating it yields CASSPYAGENEQFF.

CDR3 nucleotide sequence: TGTGCCAGCAGTTACGCTAGCGGGAGGGCCATCGGAACCGGGGAGCTGTTTTTT. Protein: CASSYASGRAIGTGELFF. This chain links TRBV6-2 or TRBV6-3 with TRBJ2-2; 12 bases line up with TRBD2. The V gene end was trimmed by 2 bases and the J gene end by 5 bases; junction bases not matched to a gene: 9. Germline assignment: CDR1 MNHEY and CDR2 SVGEGT. This CDR3 spans 18 amino acids.

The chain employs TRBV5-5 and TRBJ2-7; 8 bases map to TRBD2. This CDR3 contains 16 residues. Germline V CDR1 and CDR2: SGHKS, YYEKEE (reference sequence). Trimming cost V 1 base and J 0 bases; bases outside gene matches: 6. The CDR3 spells CASSLFGGANSYEQYF. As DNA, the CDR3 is TGTGCCAGCAGCTTGTTCGGGGGGGCTAACTCCTACGAGCAGTACTTC.

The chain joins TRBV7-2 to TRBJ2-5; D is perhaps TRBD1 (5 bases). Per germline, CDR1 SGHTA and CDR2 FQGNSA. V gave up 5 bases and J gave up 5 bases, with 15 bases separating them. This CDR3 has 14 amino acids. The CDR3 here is CASSQPTVRETQYF. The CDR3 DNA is TGTGCCAGCAGCCAGCCGACAGTTAGGGAGACCCAGTACTTC.

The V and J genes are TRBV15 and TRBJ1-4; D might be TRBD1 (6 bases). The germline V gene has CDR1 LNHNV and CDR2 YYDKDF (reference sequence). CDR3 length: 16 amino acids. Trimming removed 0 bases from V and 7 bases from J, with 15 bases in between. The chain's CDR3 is CATSRETKGDVEKLFF. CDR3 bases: TGTGCCACCAGCAGAGAGACGAAGGGGGACGTTGAAAAACTGTTTTTT.

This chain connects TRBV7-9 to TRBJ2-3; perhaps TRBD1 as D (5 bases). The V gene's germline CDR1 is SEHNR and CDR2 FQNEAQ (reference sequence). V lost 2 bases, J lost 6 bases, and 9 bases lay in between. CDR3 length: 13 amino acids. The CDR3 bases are TGTGCCAGCAGCTTACAGGGTAGGGATACGCAGTATTTT. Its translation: CASSLQGRDTQYF. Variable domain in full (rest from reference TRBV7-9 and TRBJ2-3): DTGVSQNPRHKITKRGQNVTFRCDPISEHNRLYWYRQTLGQGPEFLTYFQNEAQLEKSRLLSDRFSAERPKGSFSTLEIQRTEQGDSAMYLCASSLQGRDTQYFGPGTRLTVL.

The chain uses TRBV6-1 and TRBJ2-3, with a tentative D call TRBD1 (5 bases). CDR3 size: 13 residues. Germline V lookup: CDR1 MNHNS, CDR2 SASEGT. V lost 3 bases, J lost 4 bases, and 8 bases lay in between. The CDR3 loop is CASSDRVADTQYF. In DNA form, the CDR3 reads TGTGCCAGCAGTGACAGGGTTGCAGATACGCAGTATTTT.

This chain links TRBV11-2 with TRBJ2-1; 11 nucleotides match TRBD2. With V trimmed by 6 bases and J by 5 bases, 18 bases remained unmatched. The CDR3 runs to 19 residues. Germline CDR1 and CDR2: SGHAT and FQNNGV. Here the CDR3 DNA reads TGTGCCAGCAGTAGGTGGGGGACGGTGGGACTAGCGGCGAACAATGAGCAGTTCTTC. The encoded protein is CASSRWGTVGLAANNEQFF.

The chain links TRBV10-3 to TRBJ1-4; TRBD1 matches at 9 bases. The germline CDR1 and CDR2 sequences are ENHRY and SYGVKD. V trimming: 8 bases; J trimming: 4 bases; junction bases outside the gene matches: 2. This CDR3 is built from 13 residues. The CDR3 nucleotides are TGTGCCATCCGGACAGGGGATAATGAAAAACTGTTTTTT. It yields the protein CAIRTGDNEKLFF.

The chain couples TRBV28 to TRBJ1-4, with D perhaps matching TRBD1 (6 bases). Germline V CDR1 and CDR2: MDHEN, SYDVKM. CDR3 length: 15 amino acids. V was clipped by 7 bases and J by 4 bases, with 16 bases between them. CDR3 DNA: TGTGCCAGCACCCGGGGGGGCTGGGGTAATGAAAAACTGTTTTTT. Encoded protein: CASTRGGWGNEKLFF.

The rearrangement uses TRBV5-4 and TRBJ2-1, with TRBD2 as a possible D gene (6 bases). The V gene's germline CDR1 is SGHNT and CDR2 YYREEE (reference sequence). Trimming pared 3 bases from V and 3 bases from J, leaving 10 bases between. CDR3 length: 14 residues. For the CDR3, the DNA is TGTGCCAGCAGCTCTGCTAGCGACTACAATGAGCAGTTCTTC. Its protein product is CASSSASDYNEQFF.

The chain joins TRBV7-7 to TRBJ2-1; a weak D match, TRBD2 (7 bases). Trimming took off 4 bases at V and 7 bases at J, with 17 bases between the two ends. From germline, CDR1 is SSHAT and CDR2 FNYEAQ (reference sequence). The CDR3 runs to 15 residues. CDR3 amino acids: CASSSWGGQGNEQFF. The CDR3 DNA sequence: TGTGCCAGCAGCTCCTGGGGGGGTCAGGGGAATGAGCAGTTCTTC.

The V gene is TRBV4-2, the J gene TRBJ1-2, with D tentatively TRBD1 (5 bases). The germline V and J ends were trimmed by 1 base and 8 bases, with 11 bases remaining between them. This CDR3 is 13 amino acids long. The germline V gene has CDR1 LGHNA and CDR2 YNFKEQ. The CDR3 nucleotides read TGTGCCAGCAGCCAAGGTTTCGGGGGGGGCTACACCTTC. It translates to CASSQGFGGGYTF.

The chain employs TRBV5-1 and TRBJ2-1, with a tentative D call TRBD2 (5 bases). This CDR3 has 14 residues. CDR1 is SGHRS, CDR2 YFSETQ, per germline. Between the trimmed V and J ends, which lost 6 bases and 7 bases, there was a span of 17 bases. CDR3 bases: TGCGCCAGCAAGTCCGAACTAGTATATAATGAGCAGTTCTTC. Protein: CASKSELVYNEQFF.

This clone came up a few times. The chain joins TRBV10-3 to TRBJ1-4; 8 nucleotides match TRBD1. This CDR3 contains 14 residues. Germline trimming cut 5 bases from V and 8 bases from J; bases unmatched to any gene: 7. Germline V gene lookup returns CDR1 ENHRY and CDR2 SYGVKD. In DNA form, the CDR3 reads TGTGCCATCAGTTCTACAGGGGGTCAAGAAAAACTGTTTTTT. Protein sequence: CAISSTGGQEKLFF.

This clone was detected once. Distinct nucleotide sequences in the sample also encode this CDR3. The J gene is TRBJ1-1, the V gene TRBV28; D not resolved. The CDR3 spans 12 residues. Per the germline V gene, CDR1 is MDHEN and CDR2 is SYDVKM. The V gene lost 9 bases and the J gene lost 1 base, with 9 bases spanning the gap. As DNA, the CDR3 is TGTGCCAGTACTATCCCGAACACTGAAGCTTTCTTT. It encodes CASTIPNTEAFF.

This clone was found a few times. The CDR3 here is CASSLDSEQFF. CDR3 coding DNA: TGTGCCAGCAGCTTAGATAGTGAGCAGTTCTTC. The chain recombines TRBV7-9 with TRBJ2-1, with unresolved D. The CDR3 is 11 amino acids. Trimming cost V 1 base and J 9 bases, with 4 bases left between them. Germline CDR1 and CDR2: SEHNR and FQNEAQ (reference sequence).

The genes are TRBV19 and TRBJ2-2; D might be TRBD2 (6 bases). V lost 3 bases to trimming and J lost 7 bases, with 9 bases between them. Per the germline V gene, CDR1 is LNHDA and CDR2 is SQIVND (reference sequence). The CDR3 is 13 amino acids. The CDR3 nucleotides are TGTGCCAGTAGTATCGTGGGGGGCGGGGAGCTGTTTTTT. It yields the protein CASSIVGGGELFF.

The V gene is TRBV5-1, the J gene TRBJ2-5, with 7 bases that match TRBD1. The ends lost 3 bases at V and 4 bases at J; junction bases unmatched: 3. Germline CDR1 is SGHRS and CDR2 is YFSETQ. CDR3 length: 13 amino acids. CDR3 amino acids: CASSSRQGETQYF. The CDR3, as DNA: TGCGCCAGCAGCTCCCGACAGGGAGAGACCCAGTACTTC.